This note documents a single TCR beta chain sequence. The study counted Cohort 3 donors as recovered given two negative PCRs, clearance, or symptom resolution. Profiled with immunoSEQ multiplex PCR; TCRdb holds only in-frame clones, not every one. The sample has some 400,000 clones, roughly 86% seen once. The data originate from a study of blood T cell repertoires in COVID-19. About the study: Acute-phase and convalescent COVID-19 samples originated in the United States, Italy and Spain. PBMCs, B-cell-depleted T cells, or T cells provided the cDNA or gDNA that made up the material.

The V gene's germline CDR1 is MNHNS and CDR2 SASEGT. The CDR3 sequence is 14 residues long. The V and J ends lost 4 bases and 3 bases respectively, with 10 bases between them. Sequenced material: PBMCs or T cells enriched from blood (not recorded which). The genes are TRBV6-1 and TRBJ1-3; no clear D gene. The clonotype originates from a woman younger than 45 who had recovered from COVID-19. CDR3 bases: TGTGCCAGCAGTGCAGGATTCAGTGGAAACACCATATATTTT. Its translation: CASSAGFSGNTIYF.